Here is one T cell receptor beta chain with its context. Its specificity is unknown. The data belong to a study of T cell responses to AZD1222 COVID-19 vaccine. Study-wide points: A rise in Spike-specific TCR breadth and depth followed two AZD1222 doses. After the peak T cell response, and only then, were repertoires sampled. Spike was spanned by vaccine-associated CD4 TCRs, with dominance at 160-218 and 743-854.

Pooled in the analysis were second doses at about 4 or about 12 weeks. V shed 5 bases and J 4 bases; nucleotides not matched to a gene: 8. Germline assignment: CDR1 SGHKS and CDR2 YYEKEE (reference sequence). The length of the CDR3 is 16 residues. Method: immunoSEQ multiplex PCR; TCRdb's copy keeps in-frame clones and lacks some. The sample comprises approximately 200,000 clones, roughly 90% of which are singletons, and under 4% rests with the top ten. Sequenced material: peripheral blood, taken 28 days after the second AZD1222 dose. The sequence was obtained from an adult who received the AZD1222 COVID-19 vaccine. The chain is built from TRBV5-5 and TRBJ2-3; 12 nucleotides agree with TRBD1. Written as DNA, the CDR3 is TGTGCCAGCAGAACCGCCGGGACAGGGGGCGCAGATACGCAGTATTTT. The encoded protein is CASRTAGTGGADTQYF.